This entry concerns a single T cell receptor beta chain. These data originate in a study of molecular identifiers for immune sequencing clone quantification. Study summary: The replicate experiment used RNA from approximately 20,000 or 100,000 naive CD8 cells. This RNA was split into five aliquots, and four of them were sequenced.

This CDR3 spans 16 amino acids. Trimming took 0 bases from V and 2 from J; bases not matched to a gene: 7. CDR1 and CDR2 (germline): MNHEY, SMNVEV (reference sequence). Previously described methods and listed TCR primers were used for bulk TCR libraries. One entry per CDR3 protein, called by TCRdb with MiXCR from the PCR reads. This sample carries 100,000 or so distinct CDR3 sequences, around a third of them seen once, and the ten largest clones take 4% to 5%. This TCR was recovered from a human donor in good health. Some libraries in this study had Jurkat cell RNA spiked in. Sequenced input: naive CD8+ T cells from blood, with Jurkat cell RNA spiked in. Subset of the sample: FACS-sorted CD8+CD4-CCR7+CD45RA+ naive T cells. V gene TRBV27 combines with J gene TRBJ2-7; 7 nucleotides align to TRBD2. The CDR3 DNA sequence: TGTGCCAGCAGTTTATCGGGGGGGTACCGCCCCTACGAGCAGTACTTC. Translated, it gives CASSLSGGYRPYEQYF.